This entry describes one T cell receptor beta chain. The antigen remains unidentified. Trimming cost V 2 bases and J 1 base; bases outside gene matches: 4. The CDR3 is made up of 16 amino acids. CDR1 and CDR2 (germline): MNHNS, SASEGT. The data were obtained in a study of regulatory T cells. The primer mix had 52 TRBV and 13 TRBJ primers. Using immunoSEQ multiplex PCR, the repertoire was profiled, and TCRdb retains in-frame clones only, with some absent. The repertoire consists of some 10,000 clones, with around 82% occurring once and the leading ten covering 8% to 11%. Study-wide points: Regulatory T cells showed the strongest V-J pair restriction and V/J gene skewing among patient repertoires.

Every patient with CD3G deficiency had evidence of autoimmunity. At testing, patients were 2 to 39 years old, with reduced naive and increased memory T-cell proportions. The sequenced sample consisted of CD8+ T cells sorted from blood. The sequence was obtained from a person under 35 with CD3G deficiency. The genes are TRBV6-1 and TRBJ2-7; 11 bases agree with TRBD2. CDR3 region: CASSEWVAGGSYEQYF. The CDR3 nucleotides read TGTGCCAGCAGTGAATGGGTAGCGGGGGGGTCCTACGAGCAGTACTTC.